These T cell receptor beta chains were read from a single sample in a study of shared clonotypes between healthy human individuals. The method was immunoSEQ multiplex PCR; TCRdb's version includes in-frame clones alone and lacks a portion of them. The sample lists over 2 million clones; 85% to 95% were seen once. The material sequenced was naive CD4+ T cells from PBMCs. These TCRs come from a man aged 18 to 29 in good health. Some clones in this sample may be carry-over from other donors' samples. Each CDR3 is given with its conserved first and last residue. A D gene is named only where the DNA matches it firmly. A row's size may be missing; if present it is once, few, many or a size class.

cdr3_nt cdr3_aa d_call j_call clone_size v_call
TGTGCCAGCAGCCGCCTGGTCGGGCAAGAGACCCAGTACTTC CASSRLVGQETQYF - TRBJ2-5 once TRBV11-2
TGCGCCACTGCACTAGCGGAGCACTCCTACGAGCAGTACTTC CATALAEHSYEQYF TRBD2 TRBJ2-7 once TRBV4-1
TGTGCCAGCAGCTTTGACAGGGAGGACGAGCAGTACTTC CASSFDREDEQYF - TRBJ2-7 - TRBV7-3
TGTGCCAGTAGTTCCGACCGAGGAAGTCAGCCCCAGCATTTT CASSSDRGSQPQHF - TRBJ1-5 - TRBV19
TGTGCCTGGAGTGGAGTCGTCGGGGAGCTGTTTTTT CAWSGVVGELFF - TRBJ2-2 few TRBV30
TGTGCCAGCAGTTCGGACGGCTCTGGAAACACCATATATTTT CASSSDGSGNTIYF - TRBJ1-3 - TRBV6-8
TGTGCCAGCAGTGAAGGGACTAGCGGGACCTCCTACGAGCAGTACTTC CASSEGTSGTSYEQYF TRBD2 TRBJ2-7 - TRBV6-1
TGCAGCGTTGAGGGTCTCGAACAGGGGCCCTCGAACACCGGGGAGCTGTTTTTT CSVEGLEQGPSNTGELFF TRBD1 TRBJ2-2 - TRBV29-1
TGTGCCAGCTCGCCACAGGGGAATCAGCCCCAGCATTTT CASSPQGNQPQHF TRBD1 TRBJ1-5 - TRBV18
TGCGCCAGCAGCTCTGGGTCGGGATCGTACTACGAGCAGTACTTC CASSSGSGSYYEQYF - TRBJ2-7 - TRBV5-1
TGCGCCAGCAGCTTCTTCGGGACAGGATCGAACACTGAAGCTTTCTTT CASSFFGTGSNTEAFF TRBD1 TRBJ1-1 - TRBV5-1
TGTGCCAGCAGCTTCGCCATGAGGACAGGTTCTGGCTACACCTTC CASSFAMRTGSGYTF TRBD1 TRBJ1-2 few TRBV7-8
TGTGCCAGCAGTAAGCGACTAGCGGGTGGATGGGAGCAGTTCTTC CASSKRLAGGWEQFF TRBD2 TRBJ2-1 - TRBV28
TGTGCCTGGGGGACTAGCGGGAACACCGGGGAGCTGTTTTTT CAWGTSGNTGELFF TRBD2 TRBJ2-2 few TRBV30
TGTGCCAGTAGCAGGGCCAGATGGGGGGTGAGCAATCAGCCCCAGCATTTT CASSRARWGVSNQPQHF - TRBJ1-5 few TRBV19
TGTGCCAGCAGCTCACCCGACAAGGGGTGGTACGAGCAGTACTTC CASSSPDKGWYEQYF - TRBJ2-7 - TRBV6-5
TGCGCCAGCAGCTCTGGACTAGCGGGAGCAGCAGATACGCAGTATTTT CASSSGLAGAADTQYF TRBD2 TRBJ2-3 - TRBV5-1
TGCAGCGTTGCCCCAAGGTCGGGGACTAATGAAAAACTGTTTTTT CSVAPRSGTNEKLFF - TRBJ1-4 - TRBV29-1
TGTGCCAGCAGTTTATACCGGGACAGGGGGCGAGGACTAGCGGGACGTGGCTCCTACGAGCAGTACTTC CASSLYRDRGRGLAGRGSYEQYF - TRBJ2-7 - TRBV27
TGCGCCAGCAGCCAAGATGGAGCGGGAGCCGTCTCCGAGCAGTACTTC CASSQDGAGAVSEQYF TRBD2 TRBJ2-7 once TRBV4-1
TGTGCCAGCACCGGACAGGGTCGGCGGGAGACCCAGTACTTC CASTGQGRRETQYF TRBD1 TRBJ2-5 - TRBV28
TGTGCCAGCAGCCGTGGGAGCCAAGAGACCCAGTACTTC CASSRGSQETQYF - TRBJ2-5 - TRBV5-4
TGTGCCAGCAGCTTAGAGGGAAGTGGGGGCTACACCTTC CASSLEGSGGYTF - TRBJ1-2 - TRBV11-2